This TCR beta chain was documented in a study of blood T cell repertoires in COVID-19. As for the study in general: Collection of acute and convalescent COVID-19 samples took place in the United States, Italy and Spain. In each case, the material was cDNA or gDNA derived from T cells, B-cell-depleted T cells, or PBMCs.

In the study's own analysis: From reference gene primer amplification, estimates of nucleated cell counts were derived. Generated by immunoSEQ multiplex PCR, the TCRdb table keeps only in-frame clones and is missing some. The V and J calls and clone size are taken from that table; D and trimming were inferred from the DNA. Altogether some 300,000 clones are present, about 88% being singletons, with the ten largest covering about 12%. Seattle patients were enrolled while actively infected and followed longitudinally. The TCR comes from a woman in her sixties or seventies with COVID-19, enrolled during active disease. The specimen was peripheral blood.

The DNA of the CDR3 is TGTGCCAGCAGCGTAGTTTCGGTAGCGGAAGCTTTCTTT. Its protein is CASSVVSVAEAFF. This chain joins TRBV9 and TRBJ1-1; D call uncertain. Trimming took 0 bases from V and 8 from J, leaving 11 bases between them. Germline CDR1 is SGDLS and CDR2 is YYNGEE. The CDR3 covers 13 residues. Full variable domain (missing parts from reference TRBV9 and TRBJ1-1): DSGVTQTPKHLITATGQRVTLRCSPRSGDLSVYWYQQSLDQGLQFLIQYYNGEERAKGNILERFSAQQFPDLHSELNLSSLELGDSALYFCASSVVSVAEAFFGQGTRLTVV.